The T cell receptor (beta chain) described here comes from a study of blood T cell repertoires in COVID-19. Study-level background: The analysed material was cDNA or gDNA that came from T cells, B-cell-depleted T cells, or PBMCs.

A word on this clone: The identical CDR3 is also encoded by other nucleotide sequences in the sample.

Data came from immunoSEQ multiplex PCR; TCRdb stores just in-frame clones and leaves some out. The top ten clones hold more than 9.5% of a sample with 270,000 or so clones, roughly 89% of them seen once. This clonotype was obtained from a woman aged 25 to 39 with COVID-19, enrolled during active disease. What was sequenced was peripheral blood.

CDR3 bases: TGTGCCAGTAGTAGCGGTTCCTACGAGCAGTACTTC. Translation gives CASSSGSYEQYF. The gene calls are TRBV19 and TRBJ2-7; D remains ambiguous. The V gene lost 4 bases and the J gene lost 1 base, with 5 bases spanning the gap. The germline gives CDR1 LNHDA, CDR2 SQIVND (reference sequence). The CDR3 loop spans 12 amino acids.